The source of this T cell receptor beta chain is a study of blood T cells in healthy people across ages. With a J-beta primer mix and a sample-barcoded 5' primer, a second PCR ran about 6 to 11 cycles. TCRdb re-called the 5' RACE reads with MiXCR, one entry per CDR3 protein. The table has hundreds of thousands of distinct CDR3 sequences, roughly 50% seen once. The CDR3 spans 16 residues. Germline V lookup: CDR1 DFQATT, CDR2 SNEGSKA (reference sequence). With 0 bases clipped from V and 5 bases from J, the junction kept 9 bases outside the gene matches. The clonotype comes from a man aged 60 to 75 in good health. The sequenced sample was blood. The V call is TRBV20-1, the J call TRBJ1-4; 7 bases match TRBD1. The CDR3 spells CSARDGRGQLNEKLFF. CDR3 nucleotides: TGCAGTGCTAGAGACGGGAGGGGGCAGCTAAATGAAAAACTGTTTTTT.